These 30 T cell receptor beta chains share one sample of origin, sequenced in a study of T cell repertoires in cytomegalovirus infection (dated by TCRdb to about 2019). The sequencing machine was an Illumina HiSeq 1500. TCRdb itself trimmed the public reads at Q25 with fastp, ran MiXCR and retained productive beta chains. Rows merge per CDR3 protein into single entries with the most common DNA and genes. The sample has hundreds of thousands of distinct CDR3 sequences on record, approximately 25% of them singletons. The ten largest account for under 8.5% of the sample. The specimen sequenced was CD8+ T cells from PBMCs. These receptors were collected from a human donor in good health (CMV status not recorded). Some clones in this sample may be carry-over from other donors' samples.

V usage is TRBV6-1 and J usage is TRBJ1-5, with TRBD1 matching 7 bases. Trimming took 6 bases from V and 5 from J; bases not matched to a gene: 7. The CDR3 runs to 14 residues. Looked up from germline, CDR1 is MNHNS and CDR2 is SASEGT. The CDR3 bases are TGTGCCAGCAGCCTGACAGGGATAGATCAGCCCCAGCATTTT. Its translation is CASSLTGIDQPQHF.

The V gene is TRBV20-1, the J gene TRBJ2-3; no clear D. CDR3 length equals 10 residues. Per germline, CDR1 DFQATT and CDR2 SNEGSKA (reference sequence). V lost 0 bases and J 12 bases, leaving 7 bases between the germline ends. This CDR3 reads CSARERPQYF. The DNA for the CDR3 is TGCAGTGCTAGAGAAAGGCCACAGTATTTT.

This clonotype was picked up a small number of times. The chain couples TRBV6-2 or TRBV6-3 to TRBJ2-7, with TRBD2 matching over 7 bases. The CDR3 runs 14 residues. The ends lost 2 bases at V and 7 bases at J; junction bases unmatched: 8. Germline V gene data show CDR1 as MNHEY and CDR2 as SVGEGT. The CDR3: CASSYGLAVGEQYV. The CDR3 DNA is TGTGCCAGCAGTTACGGGCTAGCGGTGGGAGAGCAGTACGTC.

This clonotype was found a few times. The V gene is TRBV6-2 or TRBV6-3, the J gene TRBJ2-7; 8 nucleotides line up with TRBD1. The CDR3 sequence is 14 residues long. Trimming at V came to 0 bases and at J to 9 bases, leaving 7 bases not matched to a gene. Germline V CDR1 and CDR2: MNHEY, SVGEGT. CDR3 in amino acids: CASSYSDRGDSQYV. CDR3 DNA sequence: TGTGCCAGCAGTTACTCCGACAGGGGAGACTCGCAGTACGTC.

This clonotype was recorded once. The chain is built from TRBV20-1 and TRBJ1-1; D perhaps matches TRBD1 (5 bases). Per germline, CDR1 DFQATT and CDR2 SNEGSKA (reference sequence). This CDR3 is built from 11 residues. Trimming cost V 6 bases and J 6 bases, with 11 bases left between them. The CDR3 loop reads CSAPRVPEAFF. In DNA form, the CDR3 reads TGCAGTGCCCCCAGGGTTCCTGAAGCTTTCTTT.

The rearrangement links TRBV2 to TRBJ1-2; TRBD1 aligns across 8 bases. The CDR3 is 14 amino acids. Germline CDR1 SNHLY, CDR2 FYNNEI. Trimming removed 0 bases from V and 6 bases from J; junction bases left unmatched: 3. Here the CDR3 reads CASSEAAGQDGYTF. CDR3 coding DNA: TGTGCCAGCAGTGAAGCGGCGGGACAGGATGGCTACACCTTC.

This clonotype appeared many times. The chain links TRBV7-2 to TRBJ2-1; 7 bases line up with TRBD1. This CDR3 has 15 residues. Germline loops: CDR1 SGHTA, CDR2 FQGNSA. J was trimmed by 4 bases and V by 1 base; bases with no gene match: 4. CDR3 DNA sequence: TGTGCCAGCAGCTTAGGGACAGGTCTTTACAATGAGCAGTTCTTC. This sequence encodes CASSLGTGLYNEQFF.

The V and J genes are TRBV7-9 and TRBJ1-5; perhaps TRBD1 as D (5 bases). CDR1 and CDR2 from the germline V gene are SEHNR and FQNEAQ (reference sequence). Trimming stripped 4 bases from V and 4 bases from J, with 17 bases between. This CDR3 is 16 amino acids long. The CDR3 DNA follows: TGTGCCAGCAGCTCATCGGACACGAGCTATAATCAGCCCCAGCATTTT. This gives the protein CASSSSDTSYNQPQHF.

The chain couples TRBV20-1 to TRBJ2-7; TRBD2 might be the D (5 bases). CDR1 is DFQATT, CDR2 SNEGSKA, per germline (reference sequence). Trimming left V 5 bases short and J 0 bases short, with 14 bases between. CDR3 size: 14 residues. The CDR3 bases are TGCAGTGCTTGGACTCGCGTCCCCTCCTACGAGCAGTACGTC. Encoded protein: CSAWTRVPSYEQYV.

Concerning this clonotype: Just one base apart from a much larger clone, this may be a read error. In DNA form, the CDR3 reads TGTGCCAGCAGTCCAAACTACTCGCGGGGGGCGGTCACCGGGGAGCTGTTTTTT. Translated: CASSPNYSRGAVTGELFF. The chain couples TRBV28 to TRBJ2-2; 8 bases map to TRBD2. Germline-derived CDR1 and CDR2 are MDHEN and SYDVKM. J gave up 4 bases and V 5 bases, and 15 bases lay outside the gene matches. The CDR3 runs 18 residues.

This clonotype was seen only once. The chain uses TRBV14 and TRBJ2-2; no firm D call. The germline gives CDR1 SGHDN, CDR2 FVKESK. Between the trimmed V and J ends, which lost 5 bases and 6 bases, there was a span of 13 bases. CDR3 length equals 14 residues. The CDR3 bases are TGTGCCAGCAGCTTCCTTGTTGGACCCGGGGAGCTGTTTTTT. This translates into CASSFLVGPGELFF.

This clonotype was counted a few times. The rearrangement uses TRBV5-1 and TRBJ1-1; D remains unclear. Looked up from germline, CDR1 is SGHRS and CDR2 is YFSETQ. CDR3 size: 14 residues. Trimming left V 2 bases short and J 0 bases short, with 8 bases between. The CDR3: CASSFGRLNTEAFF. The CDR3 bases are TGCGCCAGCAGCTTCGGACGGCTGAACACTGAAGCTTTCTTT.

The V and J genes are TRBV28 and TRBJ2-1, with TRBD2 identical over 10 bases. Germline V lookup: CDR1 MDHEN, CDR2 SYDVKM. CDR3 length equals 15 residues. Here the CDR3 reads CVGAGGRNSYNEQFF. CDR3 DNA sequence: TGTGTCGGAGCGGGGGGGCGAAACTCCTACAATGAGCAGTTCTTC.

In this sample, this clonotype turned up a few times. This chain joins TRBV20-1 and TRBJ1-5; a possible D gene is TRBD1 (6 bases). The germline gives CDR1 DFQATT, CDR2 SNEGSKA (reference sequence). The CDR3 consists of 14 residues. The V gene lost 5 bases and the J gene lost 5 bases, with 16 bases spanning the gap. This chain's CDR3 is CSASLHRDDQPQHF. CDR3 bases: TGCAGTGCTTCTCTTCACAGGGACGATCAGCCCCAGCATTTT.

Concerning this clonotype itself: One end of the junction is discordant with germline, which a read error may explain. This chain links TRBV6-6 with TRBJ2-1, with a weak D call TRBD2 (5 bases). The CDR3 spans 14 residues. Germline loops: CDR1 MNHNY, CDR2 SVGAGI (reference sequence). CDR3 DNA: TGTGTCAGCAGTTACGGGTCGAGGGTCGATGAGCAGTTCTTC. This gives the protein CVSSYGSRVDEQFF.

This rearrangement joins TRBV20-1 to TRBJ2-2, with D possibly matching TRBD2 (5 bases). CDR1 DFQATT and CDR2 SNEGSKA come from the germline V gene (reference sequence). The CDR3 contains 14 residues. Trimming stripped 6 bases from V and 1 base from J, with 12 bases between. This CDR3 reads CSAGPRGNTGELFF. The CDR3 coding sequence is TGCAGTGCCGGCCCCCGGGGGAACACCGGGGAGCTGTTTTTT.

Turning to this clonotype: Because it lacks the conserved phenylalanine or tryptophan at the end, this CDR3 is likely a read error. The chain couples TRBV27 to TRBJ2-1, with 11 positions matching TRBD2. V shed 5 bases and J 8 bases; nucleotides not matched to a gene: 8. The V gene's germline CDR1 is MNHEY and CDR2 SMNVEV (reference sequence). The CDR3 spans 15 residues. The CDR3 spells CASSPTSGGLYEQFL. The DNA for the CDR3 is TGTGCCAGCAGTCCTACTAGCGGGGGTCTTTATGAGCAGTTCCTC.

The chain is built from TRBV7-6 and TRBJ2-3; maybe TRBD1 (5 bases). Germline values: CDR1 SGHVS, CDR2 FNYEAQ. The CDR3 is 13 residues long. V lost 4 bases to trimming and J lost 7 bases, with 12 bases between them. The CDR3 is CASSSSGANTQYF. CDR3 DNA: TGTGCCAGCAGCTCTAGTGGGGCAAATACGCAGTATTTT.

The sample holds a few counts of this clonotype. CDR3 amino acids: CASSYLAYEQYF. In DNA, the CDR3 is TGTGCCAGCAGTTACCTCGCCTACGAGCAGTACTTC. The rearrangement uses TRBV6-2 or TRBV6-3 and TRBJ2-7, with D hard to call. This CDR3 comprises 12 residues. Germline V lookup: CDR1 MNHEY, CDR2 SVGEGT. V shed 2 bases and J shed 2 bases, with 4 bases lying between them.

The chain is built from TRBV7-2 and TRBJ2-1; the match to TRBD2 covers 11 bases. The trim removed 5 bases at V and 5 bases at J, leaving 5 bases unmatched. This CDR3 has 15 residues. The germline V gene has CDR1 SGHTA and CDR2 FQGNSA. In DNA form, the CDR3 reads TGTGCCAGCAGCCACCTGACTAGCGGGAACAATGAGCAGTTCTTC. This codes for CASSHLTSGNNEQFF.

Many counts were recorded for this clonotype. The CDR3 protein is CASSARTAQETQYF. The CDR3 DNA sequence: TGTGCCAGCAGCGCCCGGACGGCCCAAGAGACCCAGTACTTC. The chain employs TRBV5-5 and TRBJ2-5; D is unresolved. Trimming stripped 4 bases from V and 1 base from J, with 11 bases between. Germline loops: CDR1 SGHKS, CDR2 YYEKEE (reference sequence). The CDR3 is made up of 14 amino acids.

This clonotype was detected a few times. This chain uses TRBV29-1 with TRBJ2-3; the D gene is possibly TRBD1 (6 bases). The V and J ends lost 0 bases and 2 bases respectively, with 18 bases between them. Germline V gene sequence: CDR1 SQVTM, CDR2 ANQGSEA. There are 17 residues in the CDR3. The CDR3 DNA follows: TGCAGCGTTGAAGATGGAGGCAGGGGACCGGTCACAGATACGCAGTATTTT. As protein: CSVEDGGRGPVTDTQYF.

There are a few counts of this clonotype. This chain links TRBV5-1 with TRBJ2-2; TRBD2 matches 9 bases. Germline loops: CDR1 SGHRS, CDR2 YFSETQ. The junction had 5 bases not matched to a gene; V was cut back by 1 base and J by 4 bases. The CDR3 sequence is 16 residues long. CDR3 sequence: CASSLRGLASTGELFF. The CDR3, as DNA: TGCGCCAGCAGCTTGAGAGGACTAGCGAGCACCGGGGAGCTGTTTTTT.

This clonotype has more than one count but fewer than ten. The rearrangement joins TRBV27 to TRBJ1-6; 8 bases are shared with TRBD1. V lost 3 bases, J lost 7 bases, and 2 bases stayed unmatched. Germline CDR1 is MNHEY and CDR2 is SMNVEV (reference sequence). This CDR3 comprises 14 residues. The CDR3 here is CASSLGQANSPLHF. For the CDR3, the DNA is TGTGCCAGCAGTTTGGGACAGGCCAATTCACCCCTCCACTTT.

This clonotype came up many times. The chain carries TRBV7-6 and TRBJ1-4, with D unclear. From germline, CDR1 is SGHVS and CDR2 FNYEAQ. V lost 8 bases and J lost 0, with 7 bases in between. CDR3 length: 13 residues. The CDR3 spells CASRTATNEKLFF. The CDR3 nucleotides read TGTGCCAGCCGTACAGCAACTAATGAAAAACTGTTTTTT.

The V call is TRBV15, the J call TRBJ2-1; no clear D. CDR3 length equals 14 residues. Germline loops: CDR1 LNHNV, CDR2 YYDKDF (reference sequence). Trimming removed 3 bases from V and 10 bases from J, with 16 bases in between. The CDR3 loop reads CATSSLDGTGEQFF. The CDR3 DNA follows: TGTGCCACCAGCAGCCTGGACGGAACTGGGGAGCAGTTCTTC.

This clonotype was observed a handful of times. This chain links TRBV6-5 with TRBJ2-5; TRBD1 agrees at 7 bases. V trimming: 6 bases; J trimming: 5 bases; junction bases outside the gene matches: 6. Germline loops: CDR1 MNHEY, CDR2 SVGAGI. The CDR3 has 13 amino acids. CDR3: CASSLTGDETQYF. In nucleotides, the CDR3 is TGTGCCAGCAGCTTAACAGGGGATGAGACCCAGTACTTC.

This sequence joins TRBV19 and TRBJ1-5; no reliable D call. Germline assignment: CDR1 LNHDA and CDR2 SQIVND (reference sequence). The CDR3 covers 16 residues. V lost 4 bases and J 9 bases, leaving 22 bases between the germline ends. This chain's CDR3 is CASSKPGLPIKPPQHF. The DNA of the CDR3 is TGTGCCAGTAGTAAGCCGGGCCTTCCTATAAAGCCGCCCCAGCATTTT.

Remarks on this clonotype: An end of the junction does not agree with germline; a read error may underlie this. This chain connects TRBV20-1 to TRBJ1-1; D is perhaps TRBD1 (5 bases). Germline V CDR1 and CDR2: DFQATT, SNEGSKA (reference sequence). This CDR3 comprises 11 residues. The DNA for the CDR3 is TGCAGTACTAGGGACTACACTGAAGCTTTCTTT. Amino acids: CSTRDYTEAFF.

This clonotype was counted ten times or more. The chain recombines TRBV7-2 with TRBJ2-1, with TRBD1 as a possible D gene (6 bases). The V end was cut by 2 bases, the J end by 6 bases, with 11 bases between. Per the germline V gene, CDR1 is SGHTA and CDR2 is FQGNSA. There are 14 residues in the CDR3. In DNA, the CDR3 is TGTGCCAGCAGCTTAAGCGCCAGGGGCAATGAGCAGTTCTTC. This sequence encodes CASSLSARGNEQFF.